This TCR beta chain was captured in a study of identical twins. TCRdb used MiXCR to reprocess the 5' RACE reads, holding one entry per CDR3 protein. The sample lists around 280,000 distinct CDR3 sequences; about 8.1% were seen once. The junction had 11 bases not matched to a gene; V was cut back by 4 bases and J by 6 bases. The CDR3 covers 15 residues. Germline V lookup: CDR1 SQVTM, CDR2 ANQGSEA. The same data also contributed to another study, on yellow fever vaccine responses in identical twins. That report notes: Twins' vaccine T cell response reportedly seemed partly convergent, partly personalized.

This TCR came from a woman under 30 in good health. Sequencing was carried out using memory (CD45RO+) T cells sorted from blood. J is TRBJ2-1 and V is TRBV29-1, with 8 bases lining up with TRBD2. For the CDR3, the DNA is TGCAGCGTTGCGGGAGCGGGGGCCTTCGTCAATGAGCAGTTCTTC. Amino acids: CSVAGAGAFVNEQFF.